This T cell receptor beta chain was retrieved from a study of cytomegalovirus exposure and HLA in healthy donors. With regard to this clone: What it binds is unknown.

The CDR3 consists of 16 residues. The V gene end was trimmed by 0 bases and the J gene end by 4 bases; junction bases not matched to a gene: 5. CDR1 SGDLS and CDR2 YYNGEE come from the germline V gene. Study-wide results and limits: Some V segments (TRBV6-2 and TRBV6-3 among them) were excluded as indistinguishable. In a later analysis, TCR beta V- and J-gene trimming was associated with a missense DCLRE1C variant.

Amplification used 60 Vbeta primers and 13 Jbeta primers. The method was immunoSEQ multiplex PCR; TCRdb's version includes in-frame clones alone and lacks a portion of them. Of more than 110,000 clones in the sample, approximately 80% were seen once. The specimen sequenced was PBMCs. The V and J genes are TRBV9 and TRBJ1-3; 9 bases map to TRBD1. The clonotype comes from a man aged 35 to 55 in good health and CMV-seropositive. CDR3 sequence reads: CASSVDWDRAGNTIYF. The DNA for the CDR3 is TGTGCCAGCAGCGTAGATTGGGACAGGGCCGGAAACACCATATATTTT.